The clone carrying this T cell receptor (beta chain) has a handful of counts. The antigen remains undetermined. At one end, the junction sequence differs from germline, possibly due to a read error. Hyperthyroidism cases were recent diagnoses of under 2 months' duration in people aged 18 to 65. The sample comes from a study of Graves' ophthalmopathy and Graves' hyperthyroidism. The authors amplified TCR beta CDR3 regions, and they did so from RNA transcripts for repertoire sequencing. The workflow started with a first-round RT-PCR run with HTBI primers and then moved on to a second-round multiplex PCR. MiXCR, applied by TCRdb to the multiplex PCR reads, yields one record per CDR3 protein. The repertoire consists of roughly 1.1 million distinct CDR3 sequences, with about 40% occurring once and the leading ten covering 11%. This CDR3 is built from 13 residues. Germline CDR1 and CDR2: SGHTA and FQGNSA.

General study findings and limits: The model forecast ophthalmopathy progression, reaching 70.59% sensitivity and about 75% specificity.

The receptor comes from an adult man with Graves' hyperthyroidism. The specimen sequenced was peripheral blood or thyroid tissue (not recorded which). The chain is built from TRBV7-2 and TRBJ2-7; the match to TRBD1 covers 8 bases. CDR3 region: CASGLPGGHEQYF. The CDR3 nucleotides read TGTGCCAGCGGCTTACCAGGGGGCCACGAGCAGTACTTC.